This passage covers 10 T cell receptor beta chains from one sample sequenced in a study of T cell responses to AZD1222 COVID-19 vaccine. Clones were read by immunoSEQ multiplex PCR, and TCRdb kept only the in-frame ones, dropping some. The table has approximately 100,000 clones, about 87% seen once; the top ten hold 12%. The starting material was peripheral blood, obtained on day 0 of AZD1222 vaccination. The receptors were gathered from an adult in good health.

The chain recombines TRBV6-2 or TRBV6-3 with TRBJ2-1; 7 nucleotides align to TRBD1. Germline V lookup: CDR1 MNHEY, CDR2 SVGEGT. The trim removed 6 bases at V and 7 bases at J, leaving 9 bases unmatched. The CDR3 has 14 amino acids. DNA of the CDR3: TGTGCCAGCAGCCAAGACAGGGTGTCAAATGAGCAGTTCTTC. It yields the protein CASSQDRVSNEQFF.

The chain uses TRBV4-3 and TRBJ1-4; D perhaps matches TRBD1 (6 bases). The CDR3 has 21 residues. Germline CDR1 and CDR2: LGHNA and YSLEER. Trimming took 1 base from V and 3 from J, leaving 27 bases between them. The CDR3, as DNA: TGCGCCAGCAGCCAAGCCTATTACAGCGGGACACCTCAGAAGGCTAATGAAAAACTGTTTTTT. Amino acid sequence: CASSQAYYSGTPQKANEKLFF.

V gene TRBV15 combines with J gene TRBJ2-3; 7 bases fit TRBD1. The V and J ends lost 6 bases and 0 bases, in that order; junction bases with no gene match: 9. Per the germline V gene, CDR1 is LNHNV and CDR2 is YYDKDF (reference sequence). The CDR3 loop spans 16 amino acids. CDR3 amino acids: CATRKGWGQSTDTQYF. CDR3 coding DNA: TGTGCCACCAGGAAAGGATGGGGACAGAGCACAGATACGCAGTATTTT.

The chain carries TRBV6-6 and TRBJ2-3, with 8 bases lining up with TRBD2. The CDR3 loop spans 16 amino acids. The germline CDR1 and CDR2 sequences are MNHNY and SVGAGI (reference sequence). Trimming at V came to 4 bases and at J to 2 bases, leaving 8 bases not matched to a gene. The CDR3 coding sequence is TGTGCCAGCAGTTCCGGGACTAGTATCCTCACAGATACGCAGTATTTT. Protein: CASSSGTSILTDTQYF.

This chain joins TRBV5-1 and TRBJ2-2; TRBD2 might be the D (5 bases). Trimming stripped 0 bases from V and 6 bases from J, with 9 bases between. The CDR3 is 14 residues long. Germline lookup yields CDR1 SGHRS and CDR2 YFSETQ. The CDR3 nucleotides are TGCGCCAGCAGCTTGGCCGGGGTCCCCGGGGAGCTGTTTTTT. Its protein product is CASSLAGVPGELFF.

This chain connects TRBV10-1 to TRBJ1-3; D is undetermined. CDR1 and CDR2 from the germline V gene are WNHNN and SYGVQD (reference sequence). The CDR3 covers 16 residues. V dropped 2 bases and J dropped 1 base, with 12 bases sitting between them. This CDR3 reads CASSEGQEISGNTIYF. In DNA form, the CDR3 reads TGCGCCAGCAGTGAGGGGCAGGAGATTTCTGGAAACACCATATATTTT.

This clone came up once. The chain is built from TRBV10-2 and TRBJ1-6; no definite D call. Germline CDR1 reads WSHSY; CDR2 reads SAAADI. The V gene lost 3 bases and the J gene lost 10 bases, with 16 bases spanning the gap. The CDR3 is made up of 15 amino acids. The CDR3 DNA follows: TGCGCCAGCAGTGAATATAGGGCTAAGGACTCACCCCTCCACTTT. This codes for CASSEYRAKDSPLHF.

This chain links TRBV10-3 with TRBJ2-4; TRBD2 aligns across 11 bases. CDR1 and CDR2 (germline): ENHRY, SYGVKD. Unmatched junction bases numbered 5, after V lost 10 bases and J lost 3 bases. The CDR3 totals 14 residues. The CDR3 sequence: CATGTSGYKNIQYF. DNA for the CDR3: TGTGCCACTGGGACTAGCGGATACAAAAACATTCAGTACTTC.

The chain links TRBV6-2 or TRBV6-3 to TRBJ1-1; D is unclear. The CDR3 contains 13 residues. Per the germline V gene, CDR1 is MNHEY and CDR2 is SVGEGT. The V end lost 3 bases, the J end lost 1 base, and 6 bases lay between the germline ends. CDR3 bases: TGTGCCAGCAGTTATAAGGGGAACACTGAAGCTTTCTTT. This translates into CASSYKGNTEAFF.

The chain employs TRBV6-2 or TRBV6-3 and TRBJ2-2; 11 bases map to TRBD1. Germline V CDR1 and CDR2: MNHEY, SVGEGT. V trimming: 6 bases; J trimming: 7 bases; junction bases outside the gene matches: 7. This CDR3 spans 15 amino acids. In DNA, the CDR3 is TGTGCCAGCAGCCCTCCGGACAGGGGGCTCGGGGAGCTGTTTTTT. Its translation is CASSPPDRGLGELFF.